Listed here are 7 T cell receptor beta chains from one sample, sequenced in a study of identical twins (TCRdb year 2016). The library was generated by 5' RACE. Sequencing was carried out with an Illumina HiSeq 2000. Starting from the raw public reads, TCRdb applied fastp trimming at Q25, assembled clones with MiXCR and retained in-frame beta chains. A single entry per CDR3 protein holds the most common genes and DNA from its merged rows. The table for this sample lists 200,000 to 250,000 distinct CDR3 sequences; over 12% of them were counted only once. Approximately 8.8% of the sample lies in the top ten. Sequencing was done on a sample of memory (CD45RO+) T cells sorted from blood. The cell subset or site label here, explained by the study, means: CD45RO+ enriched T cells. The receptors were gathered from a woman between 18 and 29 years old in good health.

This clonotype came up many times. This chain joins TRBV18 and TRBJ1-5; D not certain. The V end lost 3 bases, the J end lost 6 bases, and 9 bases lay between the germline ends. Germline V CDR1 and CDR2: KGHSH, LQKENI. CDR3 length: 13 amino acids. This chain's CDR3 is CASSPGGSQPQHF. The CDR3 nucleotides are TGTGCCAGCTCACCGGGAGGGAGTCAGCCCCAGCATTTT.

A few counts support this clonotype. The rearrangement joins TRBV12-3 or TRBV12-4 to TRBJ1-1; D remains ambiguous. V lost 7 bases and J lost 2, with 14 bases in between. The CDR3 length is 14 residues. The CDR3 loop reads CASTPRTGNTEAFF. The CDR3, as DNA: TGTGCCAGCACCCCAAGGACGGGTAACACTGAAGCTTTCTTT.

This clonotype turned up a few times. The CDR3 loop reads CASSLAGTPGTEAFF. The CDR3 bases are TGCGCCAGCAGCTTGGCCGGGACCCCAGGGACTGAAGCTTTCTTT. The rearrangement joins TRBV5-1 to TRBJ1-1, with D possibly TRBD1 on 5 matching bases. Trimming stripped 0 bases from V and 5 bases from J, with 14 bases between. The germline CDR1 and CDR2 sequences are SGHRS and YFSETQ. The CDR3 is made up of 15 amino acids.

The gene calls are TRBV7-9 and TRBJ1-1; D perhaps matches TRBD1 (5 bases). This CDR3 is 15 amino acids long. Per germline, CDR1 SEHNR and CDR2 FQNEAQ (reference sequence). The V gene lost 6 bases and the J gene lost 7 bases, with 21 bases spanning the gap. DNA for the CDR3: TGTGCCAGCAGGTCAACCCACAGGTCCCGAGATGAAGCTTTCTTT. This codes for CASRSTHRSRDEAFF.

There are many counts of this clonotype. The V call is TRBV12-3 or TRBV12-4, the J call TRBJ1-1; 7 nucleotides agree with TRBD1. Unmatched junction bases numbered 4, after V lost 9 bases and J lost 0 bases. The CDR3 totals 13 residues. The CDR3 here is CASRDSMNTEAFF. The CDR3 coding sequence is TGTGCCAGTCGGGACAGCATGAACACTGAAGCTTTCTTT.

This chain links TRBV20-1 with TRBJ2-1, with D maybe TRBD1 (7 bases). This CDR3 has 15 residues. Trimming removed 3 bases at V and 8 bases at J, with 20 bases between. From germline, CDR1 is DFQATT and CDR2 SNEGSKA (reference sequence). CDR3 nucleotide sequence: TGCAGTGCTAGTTCCCAGACTACAGGGGAGGATGAGCAGTTCTTC. It encodes CSASSQTTGEDEQFF.

The chain combines TRBV5-4 with TRBJ2-1; 10 bases map to TRBD2. This CDR3 has 15 amino acids. Germline V gene data show CDR1 as SGHNT and CDR2 as YYREEE (reference sequence). The V and J ends lost 2 bases and 3 bases, in that order; junction bases with no gene match: 2. CDR3 in amino acids: CASSLRTSGYNEQFF. CDR3 nucleotides: TGTGCCAGCAGCTTACGGACTAGCGGCTACAATGAGCAGTTCTTC.